This entry lists 26 T cell receptor beta chains sequenced from one sample in a study of blood T cell repertoires in COVID-19. The repertoire was sequenced with immunoSEQ multiplex PCR; TCRdb's copy has only in-frame clones and lacks some. The table has approximately 500,000 clones, approximately 83% seen once. Source material: peripheral blood. These receptors all stem from a human donor in a cohort sampled during active COVID-19.

This clone was seen once. The gene calls are TRBV19 and TRBJ1-4, with TRBD1 as a possible D gene (5 bases). The CDR3 length is 14 residues. Germline V gene sequence: CDR1 LNHDA, CDR2 SQIVND (reference sequence). V was cut by 3 bases and J by 6 bases, with 11 bases left in between. CDR3 coding DNA: TGTGCCAGTAGTATTCAGGGTACTTATGAAAAACTGTTTTTT. Translating it yields CASSIQGTYEKLFF.

In this sample, this clone turned up a few times. V is TRBV20-1 and J is TRBJ1-6, with D unclear. Germline V gene lookup returns CDR1 DFQATT and CDR2 SNEGSKA (reference sequence). The CDR3 has 15 residues. V lost 3 bases to trimming and J lost 5 bases, with 14 bases between them. The CDR3, as DNA: TGCAGTGCTAGTTATTCCACAGCTGATAATTCACCCCTCCACTTT. This encodes CSASYSTADNSPLHF.

CDR3 sequence (DNA): TGTGCCAGTCAGGACAGGGGGCCAGGCAGCAATCAGCCCCAGCATTTT. This codes for CASQDRGPGSNQPQHF. The chain employs TRBV19 and TRBJ1-5; 11 positions match TRBD1. CDR1 is LNHDA, CDR2 SQIVND, per germline (reference sequence). V was clipped by 8 bases and J by 1 base; unmatched bases: 7. The CDR3 runs to 16 residues.

This clone has a count of ten or more. The J gene is TRBJ1-3, the V gene TRBV19, with 9 bases that match TRBD1. With V trimmed by 6 bases and J by 3 bases, 9 bases remained unmatched. The CDR3 totals 16 residues. Germline CDR1 is LNHDA and CDR2 is SQIVND (reference sequence). The CDR3: CASRKSGTGSGNTIYF. As DNA, the CDR3 is TGTGCCAGTAGAAAGTCCGGGACAGGGAGTGGAAACACCATATATTTT. The full variable domain, its missing parts supplied by reference TRBV19 and TRBJ1-3, is DGGITQSPKYLFRKEGQNVTLSCEQNLNHDAMYWYRQDPGQGLRLIYYSQIVNDFQKGDIAEGYSVSREKKESFPLTVTSAQKNPTAFYLCASRKSGTGSGNTIYFGEGSWLTVV.

CDR3 loop: CASNVRGATEAFF. The CDR3 bases are TGTGCCAGCAACGTCCGGGGGGCCACTGAAGCTTTCTTT. The chain employs TRBV12-3 or TRBV12-4 and TRBJ1-1, with a possible D match to TRBD1 (6 bases). The CDR3 totals 13 residues. V lost 7 bases and J 4 bases, leaving 13 bases between the germline ends.

The chain carries TRBV29-1 and TRBJ1-1; 8 bases are shared with TRBD1. The CDR3 length is 18 residues. Trimming at V came to 0 bases and at J to 0 bases, leaving 12 bases not matched to a gene. Germline CDR1 reads SQVTM; CDR2 reads ANQGSEA. Here the CDR3 reads CSVEDLIGRGPLNTEAFF. In nucleotides, the CDR3 is TGCAGCGTTGAAGATCTTATAGGCAGGGGGCCTTTGAACACTGAAGCTTTCTTT.

J is TRBJ1-4 and V is TRBV19, with a possible D match to TRBD1 (6 bases). The CDR3 spans 14 residues. Trimming left V 3 bases short and J 8 bases short, with 13 bases between. CDR1 is LNHDA, CDR2 SQIVND, per germline (reference sequence). CDR3 DNA sequence: TGTGCCAGTAGTATTGGCAGGGGCTTGGAAAAACTGTTTTTT. Its protein product is CASSIGRGLEKLFF.

CDR3 sequence: CASSGLAGGYTDTQYF. Here the CDR3 DNA reads TGTGCCAGCAGCGGCCTAGCGGGAGGATACACAGATACGCAGTATTTT. The chain carries TRBV12-1 and TRBJ2-3; the D call of TRBD2 is as the table states it, not checked on the DNA. TRBV12-1 is described as a pseudogene. This CDR3 is 16 amino acids long.

The gene calls are TRBV9 and TRBJ2-3; 7 nucleotides align to TRBD2. J gave up 2 bases and V 0 bases, and 3 bases lay outside the gene matches. The CDR3 is 15 residues long. Germline V gives CDR1 SGDLS, CDR2 YYNGEE. CDR3 region: CASSVEGGTTDTQYF. As DNA, the CDR3 is TGTGCCAGCAGCGTAGAGGGAGGGACCACAGATACGCAGTATTTT.

V and J are TRBV19 and TRBJ1-1, with D uncertain. Germline CDR1 is LNHDA and CDR2 is SQIVND (reference sequence). The CDR3 sequence is 17 residues long. V lost 3 bases, J lost 1 base, and 18 bases lay in between. CDR3 DNA sequence: TGTGCCAGTAGTATTACCCCACGGGTACGAGGGAACACTGAAGCTTTCTTT. Protein: CASSITPRVRGNTEAFF.

A few counts support this clone. V usage is TRBV2 and J usage is TRBJ2-2; D is ambiguous. Germline CDR1 reads SNHLY; CDR2 reads FYNNEI. This CDR3 spans 11 amino acids. Trimming pared 8 bases from V and 2 bases from J, leaving 3 bases between. Here the CDR3 reads CASQNTGELFF. Written as DNA, the CDR3 is TGTGCCAGCCAAAACACCGGGGAGCTGTTTTTT.

V is TRBV5-4 and J is TRBJ2-5; D unclear. CDR3 length: 14 amino acids. Per germline, CDR1 SGHNT and CDR2 YYREEE (reference sequence). The V end was cut by 0 bases, the J end by 3 bases, with 9 bases between. The CDR3 sequence: CASSLGAAEETQYF. The CDR3 coding sequence is TGTGCCAGCAGCTTGGGTGCCGCGGAAGAGACCCAGTACTTC.

Note on this clone: Within the sample, other DNA sequences also encode this same CDR3. CDR3 in amino acids: CASSYTGMNTEAFF. The CDR3 DNA reads TGTGCCAGCAGTTACACAGGGATGAACACTGAAGCTTTCTTT. This chain uses TRBV6-2 or TRBV6-3 with TRBJ1-1, with D possibly TRBD1 on 6 matching bases. Germline CDR1 is MNHEY and CDR2 is SVGEGT. The V end was cut by 2 bases, the J end by 0 bases, with 7 bases between. This CDR3 contains 14 residues.

The count of this clone is one. The J gene is TRBJ2-7, the V gene TRBV7-2; TRBD2 agrees at 7 bases. Germline CDR1 and CDR2: SGHTA and FQGNSA. With 4 bases clipped from V and 6 bases from J, the junction kept 9 bases outside the gene matches. The CDR3 totals 14 residues. The CDR3 DNA sequence: TGTGCCAGCAGCTCCCTCCGGGAGGTCGGCGAGCAGTACTTC. Translation gives CASSSLREVGEQYF.

This clone was recorded once. The rearrangement links TRBV10-2 to TRBJ2-6, with TRBD1 matching 7 bases. CDR3 size: 16 residues. Germline V gene lookup returns CDR1 WSHSY and CDR2 SAAADI. V gave up 6 bases and J gave up 0 bases; unmatched junction bases: 5. CDR3 amino acids: CASRNRGNSGANVLTF. CDR3 nucleotides: TGCGCCAGCAGAAACAGGGGTAACTCTGGGGCCAACGTCCTGACTTTC.

This chain connects TRBV7-3 to TRBJ2-5; TRBD1 aligns across 8 bases. The CDR3 sequence is 16 residues long. From germline, CDR1 is SGHTA and CDR2 FQGTGA. The junction had 12 bases not matched to a gene; V was cut back by 5 bases and J by 4 bases. The CDR3 coding sequence is TGTGCCAGCAGCATCAATGGACAGGGTGGAGGAGAGACCCAGTACTTC. This codes for CASSINGQGGGETQYF.

The chain combines TRBV4-3 with TRBJ1-1; TRBD1 matches 7 bases. The CDR3 spans 12 residues. Germline-derived CDR1 and CDR2 are LGHNA and YSLEER. The V gene end was trimmed by 4 bases and the J gene end by 9 bases; junction bases not matched to a gene: 5. Here the CDR3 reads CASSRHRGQAFF. The CDR3 DNA reads TGCGCCAGCAGCCGCCACAGGGGACAAGCTTTCTTT.

The gene calls are TRBV7-2 and TRBJ2-1; 7 bases line up with TRBD2. The junction had 8 bases not matched to a gene; V was cut back by 2 bases and J by 4 bases. This CDR3 contains 16 residues. Per germline, CDR1 SGHTA and CDR2 FQGNSA. CDR3 coding DNA: TGTGCCAGCAGCTTATTGTCTAGCGGTACATACAATGAGCAGTTCTTC. Its protein product is CASSLLSSGTYNEQFF.

V gene TRBV10-3 combines with J gene TRBJ1-1; 8 bases are shared with TRBD1. The germline V gene has CDR1 ENHRY and CDR2 SYGVKD. The CDR3 length is 15 residues. The junction had 10 bases not matched to a gene; V was cut back by 2 bases and J by 8 bases. This CDR3 is CAISEPKGTGREAFF. CDR3 DNA: TGTGCCATCAGTGAGCCGAAGGGGACAGGACGGGAAGCTTTCTTT.

The rearrangement uses TRBV9 and TRBJ1-1; D is uncertain. V was clipped by 1 base and J by 3 bases, with 10 bases between them. The germline CDR1 and CDR2 sequences are SGDLS and YYNGEE. This CDR3 comprises 14 residues. The CDR3 region is CASSVTTAYTEAFF. Here the CDR3 DNA reads TGTGCCAGCAGCGTAACTACCGCCTACACTGAAGCTTTCTTT. Together with reference TRBV9 and TRBJ1-1, the CDR3 gives the full variable domain: DSGVTQTPKHLITATGQRVTLRCSPRSGDLSVYWYQQSLDQGLQFLIQYYNGEERAKGNILERFSAQQFPDLHSELNLSSLELGDSALYFCASSVTTAYTEAFFGQGTRLTVV.

The V call is TRBV30, the J call TRBJ2-7; 10 nucleotides align to TRBD2. J lost 2 bases, V lost 2 bases, and 3 bases had no gene match. Germline lookup yields CDR1 GTSNPN and CDR2 SVGIG (reference sequence). CDR3 length: 14 residues. CDR3 nucleotide sequence: TGTGCCTGGAGTCCTGGGACTAGCGCCTACGAGCAGTACTTC. This codes for CAWSPGTSAYEQYF.

The chain uses TRBV6-4 and TRBJ2-3; D unresolved. The V gene lost 5 bases and the J gene lost 4 bases, with 7 bases spanning the gap. Germline loops: CDR1 MRHNA, CDR2 SNTAGT. This CDR3 contains 12 residues. The CDR3 DNA sequence: TGTGCCAGCAGTCCCATTGCAGATACGCAGTATTTT. This sequence encodes CASSPIADTQYF.

J is TRBJ2-2 and V is TRBV24-1; D is perhaps TRBD1 (6 bases). The germline V and J ends were trimmed by 4 bases and 4 bases, with 15 bases remaining between them. Looked up from germline, CDR1 is KGHDR and CDR2 is SFDVKD. The CDR3 has 16 amino acids. This CDR3 reads CATSEPKQGPTGELFF. The CDR3 DNA sequence: TGTGCCACCAGTGAGCCCAAACAGGGCCCCACCGGGGAGCTGTTTTTT.

V and J are TRBV9 and TRBJ2-3; 14 positions match TRBD2. The CDR3 has 20 residues. Unmatched junction bases numbered 16, after V lost 3 bases and J lost 4 bases. Germline assignment: CDR1 SGDLS and CDR2 YYNGEE. The CDR3 spells CASSASGTSGSLRIPDTQYF. The CDR3 nucleotides are TGTGCCAGCAGCGCTTCCGGGACTAGCGGGAGCTTACGCATTCCAGATACGCAGTATTTT.

The V gene is TRBV18, the J gene TRBJ2-1; 11 bases map to TRBD2. Germline V gives CDR1 KGHSH, CDR2 LQKENI. This CDR3 is 17 amino acids long. V shed 3 bases, J shed 2 bases, and the junction held 6 bases outside the gene matches. CDR3 in amino acids: CASSPRLAGGPYNEQFF. CDR3 nucleotide sequence: TGTGCCAGCTCACCCCGCCTAGCGGGAGGCCCCTACAATGAGCAGTTCTTC.

V and J are TRBV18 and TRBJ1-5; D ambiguous. The CDR3 spans 16 residues. In germline, CDR1 is KGHSH, CDR2 LQKENI. V was cut by 6 bases and J by 7 bases, with 22 bases left in between. The CDR3 nucleotides are TGTGCCAGCTCTCCCCCCCTGTTGGGGAGCGGCCAGCCCCAGCATTTT. Translation: CASSPPLLGSGQPQHF.